This T cell receptor beta chain was found in a study of quantifying T cell responses using KT2 cells. Study details: TCR alpha and beta constant-region primers primed reverse transcription of RNA.

A single-stranded UMI oligo with SP2 sequence was ligated to cDNA 3' ends. An equimolar mix of RC1.1 and RC1.2 primed the beta chain across TRBC1 and TRBC2. Separate processing of TCR alpha and beta chains began at the second PCR. TCRdb re-analysed the UMI-ligation and nested PCR reads in MiXCR, keeping a single row per CDR3 protein. Among 30,000 or so distinct CDR3 sequences listed, 7.3% were seen once. Known numbers of the T cell clone KT2 were added to PBMC. Different KT2-to-PBMC ratios were created with a constant PBMC count. Sequences were obtained from PBMCs spiked with cells of the T cell clone KT2. The source of this sequence is a human donor.

This chain's CDR3 is CATSRDGDEQYF. CDR3 nucleotide sequence: TGTGCCACCAGCAGAGATGGGGACGAGCAGTACTTC. The chain recombines TRBV15 with TRBJ2-7; no clear D gene. CDR3 size: 12 residues. V was trimmed by 0 bases and J by 5 bases, leaving 5 bases between them. Germline V gene sequence: CDR1 LNHNV, CDR2 YYDKDF (reference sequence).